The 20 T cell receptor beta chains in this list originate from one sample, sequenced in a study of blood T cell repertoires in COVID-19. Produced via immunoSEQ multiplex PCR; TCRdb's table is partial and in-frame only. The table lists 50,000 to 70,000 clones, 84% of them singletons. The specimen was peripheral blood. The receptors stem from a woman in her fifties or sixties with acute or convalescent COVID-19.

This chain uses TRBV3-1 (or the pseudogene TRBV3-2) with TRBJ2-5; the D gene is possibly TRBD2 (5 bases). There are 16 residues in the CDR3. Germline V gives CDR1 LGHDT, CDR2 YNNKEL (reference sequence). The germline V and J ends were trimmed by 4 bases and 2 bases, with 17 bases remaining between them. DNA of the CDR3: TGTGCCAGCAGCCTTAAGGGTCGCGGGTTTCAAGAGACCCAGTACTTC. Its translation is CASSLKGRGFQETQYF.

The chain employs TRBV6-5 and TRBJ1-2; TRBD1 is a possible D gene (6 bases). The ends were cut back, 3 bases at V and 8 bases at J, with 13 bases in the middle. CDR3 length: 13 residues. Germline V gene lookup returns CDR1 MNHEY and CDR2 SVGAGI. The CDR3 coding sequence is TGTGCCAGCAGTTATCCGCAGGGGTACGGCTACACCTTC. Translated, it gives CASSYPQGYGYTF.

This chain links TRBV6-4 with TRBJ1-2; D is possibly TRBD1 (5 bases). Trimming stripped 8 bases from V and 6 bases from J, with 19 bases between. Germline lookup yields CDR1 MRHNA and CDR2 SNTAGT. The CDR3 runs 14 residues. In DNA, the CDR3 is TGTGCCAGCGGGGCTCTATTAGTCAGGGATGGCTACACCTTC. Amino acids: CASGALLVRDGYTF.

The chain combines TRBV6-5 with TRBJ1-3; TRBD1 aligns across 7 bases. This CDR3 comprises 14 residues. Germline trimming cut 5 bases from V and 0 bases from J; bases unmatched to any gene: 1. CDR1 and CDR2 from the germline V gene are MNHEY and SVGAGI. DNA for the CDR3: TGTGCCAGCAGTCGGGACAGCTCTGGAAACACCATATATTTT. It encodes CASSRDSSGNTIYF.

V usage is TRBV9 and J usage is TRBJ1-1; 9 bases map to TRBD1. The CDR3 length is 13 residues. Germline V CDR1 and CDR2: SGDLS, YYNGEE. The V segment lost 8 bases and the J segment 5 bases; nucleotides outside the gene matches: 7. CDR3 sequence: CASGSGQGTEAFF. The CDR3 nucleotides are TGTGCCAGTGGTTCGGGACAGGGTACTGAAGCTTTCTTT.

The V and J genes are TRBV7-9 and TRBJ2-2; D may be TRBD2 (5 bases). The CDR3 runs to 15 residues. Germline CDR1 and CDR2: SEHNR and FQNEAQ (reference sequence). Between the trimmed V and J ends, which lost 5 bases and 0 bases, there was a span of 10 bases. The CDR3 DNA sequence: TGTGCCAGCAGCCGGACGGGGACGAACACCGGGGAGCTGTTTTTT. Protein product: CASSRTGTNTGELFF.

The rearrangement uses TRBV2 and TRBJ1-1; D might be TRBD1 (5 bases). Trimming removed 3 bases at V and 10 bases at J, with 15 bases between. CDR3 size: 13 residues. Germline assignment: CDR1 SNHLY and CDR2 FYNNEI. The CDR3 DNA reads as TGTGCCAGCAGTGAGCTCCAGGGAAGGGGAGCTTTCTTT. Amino acids: CASSELQGRGAFF.

DNA for the CDR3: TGTGCCAGCAGCCCTCCGGGGGAGGGGCTGGGGGAGACCCAGTACTTC. Amino acids: CASSPPGEGLGETQYF. The rearrangement uses TRBV3-1 (or the pseudogene TRBV3-2) and TRBJ2-5; 7 bases are shared with TRBD2. Per the germline V gene, CDR1 is LGHDT and CDR2 is YNNKEL (reference sequence). The CDR3 length is 16 residues. Losses at the gene ends were 4 bases for V and 5 bases for J; bases not matched to a gene: 13.

With regard to this clone: The identical CDR3 is also encoded by other nucleotide sequences in the sample. The V and J genes are TRBV6-1 and TRBJ2-5, with a weak D call TRBD2 (6 bases). CDR3 length: 14 amino acids. Trimming stripped 3 bases from V and 1 base from J, with 9 bases between. CDR1 is MNHNS, CDR2 SASEGT, per germline. CDR3: CASSEWRAQETQYF. DNA for the CDR3: TGTGCCAGCAGTGAGTGGAGGGCCCAAGAGACCCAGTACTTC.

This clone was recorded only once. The genes are TRBV3-1 (or the pseudogene TRBV3-2) and TRBJ1-5; 12 nucleotides agree with TRBD1. J gave up 9 bases and V 0 bases, and 6 bases lay outside the gene matches. Germline V gives CDR1 LGHDT, CDR2 YNNKEL (reference sequence). CDR3 size: 16 residues. In DNA form, the CDR3 reads TGTGCCAGCAGCCAAGATCAAGGGACAGGGGGCTTGCCCCAGCATTTT. This gives the protein CASSQDQGTGGLPQHF.

The CDR3 DNA is TGTGCCAGCAGCGTAGACAGTAGCAATCAGCCCCAGCATTTT. Protein: CASSVDSSNQPQHF. The genes are TRBV9 and TRBJ1-5, with D unclear. The germline V gene has CDR1 SGDLS and CDR2 YYNGEE. V gave up 0 bases and J gave up 0 bases, with 4 bases separating them. The CDR3 totals 14 residues.

The chain carries TRBV4-2 and TRBJ1-2; 7 nucleotides line up with TRBD1. The length of the CDR3 is 15 residues. Germline V gene data show CDR1 as LGHNA and CDR2 as YNFKEQ. The V and J ends lost 1 base and 5 bases, in that order; junction bases with no gene match: 7. The CDR3 DNA sequence: TGTGCCAGCAGCCAAGCAGTAGGGGGCGCGTATGGCTACACCTTC. It codes for CASSQAVGGAYGYTF.

The chain combines TRBV4-2 with TRBJ2-7, with 14 bases identical to TRBD2. Germline loops: CDR1 LGHNA, CDR2 YNFKEQ. There are 20 residues in the CDR3. Losses at the gene ends were 0 bases for V and 2 bases for J; bases not matched to a gene: 12. The CDR3: CASSQEVGAGLAGATYEQYF. The CDR3 coding sequence is TGTGCCAGCAGCCAAGAAGTGGGGGCGGGACTAGCGGGAGCGACCTACGAGCAGTACTTC.

About this clone itself: The same CDR3 also results from other DNA sequences found in this sample. The rearrangement joins TRBV6-5 to TRBJ2-3, with 9 bases aligning to TRBD2. With V trimmed by 5 bases and J by 1 base, 4 bases remained unmatched. CDR1 and CDR2 (germline): MNHEY, SVGAGI. CDR3 length equals 15 residues. In nucleotides, the CDR3 is TGTGCCAGCAGTAATAGCGGGGGAGGCACAGATACGCAGTATTTT. Encoded protein: CASSNSGGGTDTQYF.

This chain links TRBV10-2 with TRBJ2-5; perhaps TRBD1 as D (8 bases). The CDR3 consists of 13 residues. CDR1 is WSHSY and CDR2 is SAAADI in the germline V gene. Trimming removed 6 bases from V and 5 bases from J, with 13 bases in between. CDR3 region: CASSVQGGETQYF. In DNA, the CDR3 is TGCGCCAGCAGCGTACAGGGGGGGGAGACCCAGTACTTC.

CDR3 bases: TGTGCCAGCAGCTTAGGGGACTTCACAGATACGCAGTATTTT. This translates into CASSLGDFTDTQYF. The gene calls are TRBV7-8 and TRBJ2-3, with D possibly matching TRBD2 (6 bases). Trimming stripped 1 base from V and 2 bases from J, with 7 bases between. The CDR3 has 14 amino acids. The germline V gene encodes CDR1 SGHVS and CDR2 FQNEAQ.

The CDR3 DNA reads as TGCGCCAGCGACTCGACAGGGGGCTACAATGAGCAGTTCTTC. It specifies CASDSTGGYNEQFF. The rearrangement links TRBV5-1 to TRBJ2-1; TRBD1 aligns across 9 bases. From germline, CDR1 is SGHRS and CDR2 YFSETQ. CDR3 length: 14 amino acids. The ends lost 7 bases at V and 3 bases at J; junction bases unmatched: 5.

This chain joins TRBV28 and TRBJ2-2; D ambiguous. The V end was cut by 3 bases, the J end by 5 bases, with 7 bases between. Germline lookup yields CDR1 MDHEN and CDR2 SYDVKM. The CDR3 is 13 residues long. The CDR3 reads CASSFPVTGELFF. The CDR3 DNA reads TGTGCCAGCAGTTTCCCAGTTACCGGGGAGCTGTTTTTT.

In this sample, this clone turned up once. The J gene is TRBJ1-5, the V gene TRBV9, with 8 positions matching TRBD1. Germline V gene lookup returns CDR1 SGDLS and CDR2 YYNGEE. Germline trimming cut 0 bases from V and 7 bases from J; bases unmatched to any gene: 6. The CDR3 loop spans 15 amino acids. The chain's CDR3 is CASSVGRGQWQPQHF. CDR3 DNA: TGTGCCAGCAGCGTAGGCAGGGGGCAATGGCAGCCCCAGCATTTT.

The rearrangement links TRBV10-1 to TRBJ2-2; no reliable D call. The length of the CDR3 is 16 residues. With 6 bases removed from V and 1 base from J, the gap between germline ends came to 15 bases. CDR1 and CDR2 (germline): WNHNN, SYGVQD (reference sequence). The CDR3 sequence: CASRDKTRLNTGELFF. DNA of the CDR3: TGCGCCAGCAGAGATAAGACGAGGTTGAACACCGGGGAGCTGTTTTTT.